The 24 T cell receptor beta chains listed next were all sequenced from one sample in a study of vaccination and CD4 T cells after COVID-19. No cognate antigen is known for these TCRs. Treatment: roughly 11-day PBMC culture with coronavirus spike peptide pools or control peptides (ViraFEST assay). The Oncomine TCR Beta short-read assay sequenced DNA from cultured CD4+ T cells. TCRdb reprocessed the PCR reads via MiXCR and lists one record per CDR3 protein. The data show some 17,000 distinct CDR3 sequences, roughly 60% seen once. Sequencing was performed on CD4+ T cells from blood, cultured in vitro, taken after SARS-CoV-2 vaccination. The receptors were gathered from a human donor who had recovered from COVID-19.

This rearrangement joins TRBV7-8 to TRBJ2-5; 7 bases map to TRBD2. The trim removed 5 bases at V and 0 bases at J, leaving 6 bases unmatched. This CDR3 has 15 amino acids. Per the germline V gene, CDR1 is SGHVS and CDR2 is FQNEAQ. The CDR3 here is CASSPTAGNQETQYF. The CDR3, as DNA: TGTGCCAGCAGCCCAACAGCGGGGAACCAAGAGACCCAGTACTTC.

The chain's CDR3 is CSVDPRDSNSYNEQFF. The CDR3 DNA reads as TGCAGCGTTGATCCACGGGACAGCAATTCCTACAATGAGCAGTTCTTC. The chain joins TRBV29-1 to TRBJ2-1; 7 bases map to TRBD1. The CDR3 contains 16 residues. J lost 1 base, V lost 3 bases, and 9 bases had no gene match. The germline gives CDR1 SQVTM, CDR2 ANQGSEA.

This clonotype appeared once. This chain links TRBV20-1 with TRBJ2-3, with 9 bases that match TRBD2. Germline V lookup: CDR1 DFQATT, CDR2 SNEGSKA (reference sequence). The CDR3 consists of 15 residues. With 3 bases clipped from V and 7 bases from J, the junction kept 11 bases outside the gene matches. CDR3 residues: CSASSPGLATNTQYF. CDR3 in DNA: TGCAGTGCTAGCTCCCCGGGACTAGCAACGAATACGCAGTATTTT.

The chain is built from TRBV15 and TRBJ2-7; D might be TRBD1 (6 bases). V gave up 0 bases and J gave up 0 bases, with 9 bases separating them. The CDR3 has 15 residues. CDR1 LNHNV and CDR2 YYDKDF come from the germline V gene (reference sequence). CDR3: CATSRDPGASYEQYF. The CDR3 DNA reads TGTGCCACCAGCAGAGATCCAGGGGCCTCCTACGAGCAGTACTTC. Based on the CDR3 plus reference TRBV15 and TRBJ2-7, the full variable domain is DAMVIQNPRYQVTQFGKPVTLSCSQTLNHNVMYWYQQKSSQAPKLLFHYYDKDFNNEADTPDNFQSRRPNTSFCFLDIRSPGLGDTAMYLCATSRDPGASYEQYFGPGTRLTVT.

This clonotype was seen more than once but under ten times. The CDR3 sequence is CASSGGQSNQPQHF. For the CDR3, the DNA is TGTGCCAGCAGTGGCGGACAGTCCAATCAGCCCCAGCATTTT. The chain has TRBV25-1 and TRBJ1-5; possible D gene TRBD1, 6 bases. This CDR3 has 14 amino acids. The V end lost 4 bases, the J end lost 3 bases, and 10 bases lay between the germline ends. The germline gives CDR1 MGHDK, CDR2 SYGVNS.

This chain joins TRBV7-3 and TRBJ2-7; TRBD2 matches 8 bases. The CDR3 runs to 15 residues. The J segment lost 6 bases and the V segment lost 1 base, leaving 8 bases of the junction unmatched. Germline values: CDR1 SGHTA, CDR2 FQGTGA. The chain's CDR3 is CASSLNGPGGTEQYF. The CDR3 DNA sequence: TGTGCCAGCAGCTTAAATGGGCCGGGAGGGACCGAGCAGTACTTC.

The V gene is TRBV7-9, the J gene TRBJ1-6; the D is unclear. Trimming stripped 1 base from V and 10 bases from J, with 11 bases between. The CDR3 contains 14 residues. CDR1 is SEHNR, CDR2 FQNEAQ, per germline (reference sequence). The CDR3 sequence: CASSLVRTGSPLHF. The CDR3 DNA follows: TGTGCCAGCAGCTTAGTAAGGACTGGGTCACCCCTCCACTTT.

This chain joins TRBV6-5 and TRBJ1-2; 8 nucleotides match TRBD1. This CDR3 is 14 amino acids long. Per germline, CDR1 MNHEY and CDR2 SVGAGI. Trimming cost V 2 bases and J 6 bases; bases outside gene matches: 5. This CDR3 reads CASSYRQGRDGYTF. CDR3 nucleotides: TGTGCCAGCAGTTACAGACAGGGGCGTGATGGCTACACCTTC.

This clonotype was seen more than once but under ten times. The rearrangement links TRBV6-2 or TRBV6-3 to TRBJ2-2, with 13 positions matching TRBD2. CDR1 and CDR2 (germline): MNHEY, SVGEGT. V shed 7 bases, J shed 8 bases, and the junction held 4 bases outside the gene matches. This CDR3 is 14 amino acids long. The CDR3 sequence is CASTRTSGSGELFF. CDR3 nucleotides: TGTGCCAGCACCAGGACTAGCGGGAGTGGGGAGCTGTTTTTT.

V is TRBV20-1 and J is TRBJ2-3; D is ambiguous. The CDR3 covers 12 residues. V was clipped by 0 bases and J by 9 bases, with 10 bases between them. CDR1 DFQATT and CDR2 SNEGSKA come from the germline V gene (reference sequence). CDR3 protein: CSARDGLDTQYF. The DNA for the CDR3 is TGCAGTGCTAGAGATGGTCTGGACACGCAGTATTTT.

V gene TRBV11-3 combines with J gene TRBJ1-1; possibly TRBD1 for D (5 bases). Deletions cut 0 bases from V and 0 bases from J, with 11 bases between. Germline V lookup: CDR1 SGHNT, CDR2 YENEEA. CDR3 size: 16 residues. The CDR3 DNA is TGTGCCAGCAGCTTAGATCATCGGGGGATGAACACTGAAGCTTTCTTT. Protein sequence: CASSLDHRGMNTEAFF.

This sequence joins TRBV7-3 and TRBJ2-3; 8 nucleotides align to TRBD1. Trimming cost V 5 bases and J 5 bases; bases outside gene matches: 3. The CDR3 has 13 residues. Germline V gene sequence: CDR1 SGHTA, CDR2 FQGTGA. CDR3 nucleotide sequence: TGTGCCAGCAGCCCAGGGGGCGGAGATACGCAGTATTTT. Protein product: CASSPGGGDTQYF.

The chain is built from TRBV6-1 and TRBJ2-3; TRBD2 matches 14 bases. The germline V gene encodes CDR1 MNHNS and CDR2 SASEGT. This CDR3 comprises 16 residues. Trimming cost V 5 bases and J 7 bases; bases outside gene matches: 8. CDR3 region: CASSNTGTSGRNTQYF. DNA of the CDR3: TGTGCCAGCAGTAATACCGGGACTAGCGGGAGAAATACGCAGTATTTT.

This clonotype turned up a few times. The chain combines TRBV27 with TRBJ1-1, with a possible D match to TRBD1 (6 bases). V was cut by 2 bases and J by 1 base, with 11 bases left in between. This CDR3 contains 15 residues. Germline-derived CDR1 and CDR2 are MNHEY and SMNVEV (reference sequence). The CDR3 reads CASSLRAGANTEAFF. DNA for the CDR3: TGTGCCAGCAGTTTAAGGGCAGGGGCGAACACTGAAGCTTTCTTT.

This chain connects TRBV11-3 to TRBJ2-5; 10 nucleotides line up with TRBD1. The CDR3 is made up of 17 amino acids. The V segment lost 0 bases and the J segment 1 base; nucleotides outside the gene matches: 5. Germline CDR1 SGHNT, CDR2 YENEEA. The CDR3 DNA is TGTGCCAGCAGCTTAGATCGGGGACAGGGGATCCAAGAGACCCAGTACTTC. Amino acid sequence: CASSLDRGQGIQETQYF.

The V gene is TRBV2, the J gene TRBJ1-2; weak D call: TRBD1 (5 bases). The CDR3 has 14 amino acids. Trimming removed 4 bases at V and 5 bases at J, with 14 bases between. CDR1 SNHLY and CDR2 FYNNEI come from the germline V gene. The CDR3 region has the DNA TGTGCCAGCAGTGCTGAAGGGGCGCGGTATGGCTACACCTTC. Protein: CASSAEGARYGYTF.

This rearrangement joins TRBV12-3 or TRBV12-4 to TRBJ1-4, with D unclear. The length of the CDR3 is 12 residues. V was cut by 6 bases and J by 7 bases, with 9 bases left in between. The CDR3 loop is CASSRDLEKLFF. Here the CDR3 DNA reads TGTGCCAGCAGCAGAGACCTTGAAAAACTGTTTTTT.

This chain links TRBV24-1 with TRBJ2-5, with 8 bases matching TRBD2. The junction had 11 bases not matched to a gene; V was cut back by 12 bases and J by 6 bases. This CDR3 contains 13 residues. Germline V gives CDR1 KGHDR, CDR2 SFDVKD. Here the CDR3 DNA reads TGTGCCCCGCGGGGGGAGTTGGTGAAGACCCAGTACTTC. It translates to CAPRGELVKTQYF.

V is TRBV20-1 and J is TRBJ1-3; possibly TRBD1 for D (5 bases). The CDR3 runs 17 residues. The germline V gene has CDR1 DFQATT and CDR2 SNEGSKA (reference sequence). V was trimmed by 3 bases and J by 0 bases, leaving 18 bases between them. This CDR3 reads CSASYAGPPRSGNTIYF. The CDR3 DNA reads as TGCAGTGCTAGCTACGCGGGACCGCCGCGCTCTGGAAACACCATATATTTT.

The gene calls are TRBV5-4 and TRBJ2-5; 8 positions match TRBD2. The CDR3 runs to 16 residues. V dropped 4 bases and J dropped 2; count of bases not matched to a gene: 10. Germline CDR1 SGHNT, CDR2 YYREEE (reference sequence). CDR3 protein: CASSPAGSGNQETQYF. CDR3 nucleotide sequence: TGTGCCAGCAGCCCGGCAGGTAGCGGGAATCAAGAGACCCAGTACTTC.

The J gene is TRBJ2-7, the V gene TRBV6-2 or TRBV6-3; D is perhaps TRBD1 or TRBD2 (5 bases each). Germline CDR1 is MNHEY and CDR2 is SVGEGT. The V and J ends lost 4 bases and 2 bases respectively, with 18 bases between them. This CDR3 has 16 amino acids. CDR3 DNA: TGTGCCAGCAGTTCCCAAGTTGGGACGGCGCCCTACGAGCAGTACTTC. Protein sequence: CASSSQVGTAPYEQYF.

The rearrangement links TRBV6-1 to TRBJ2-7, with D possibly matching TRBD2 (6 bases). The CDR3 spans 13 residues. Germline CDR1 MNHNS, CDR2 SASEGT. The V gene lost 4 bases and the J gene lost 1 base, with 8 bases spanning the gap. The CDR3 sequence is CASSVTRSYEQYF. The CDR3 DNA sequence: TGTGCCAGCAGTGTGACTAGATCCTACGAGCAGTACTTC.

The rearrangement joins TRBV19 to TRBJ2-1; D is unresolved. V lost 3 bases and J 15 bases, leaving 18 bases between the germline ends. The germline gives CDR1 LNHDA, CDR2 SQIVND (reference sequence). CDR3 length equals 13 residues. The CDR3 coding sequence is TGTGCCAGTAGTATGCCGGCCCAGCCGGTGAGGTTCTTC. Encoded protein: CASSMPAQPVRFF.

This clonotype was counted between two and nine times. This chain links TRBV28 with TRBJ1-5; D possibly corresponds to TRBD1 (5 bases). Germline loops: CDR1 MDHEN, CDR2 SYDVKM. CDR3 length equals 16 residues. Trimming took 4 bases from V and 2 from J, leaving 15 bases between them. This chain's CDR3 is CASSSYGGVGNQPQHF. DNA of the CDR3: TGTGCCAGCAGTTCTTATGGAGGGGTTGGCAATCAGCCCCAGCATTTT.